What follows are 27 T cell receptor beta chains derived from one specimen sequenced in a study of blood T cell repertoires in COVID-19 (dated by TCRdb to 2018 to 2020). The library relied on the immunoSEQ multiplex PCR assay. Not all clones reach the TCRdb copy of this immuneACCESS table, which keeps in-frame sequences only. Checked studies attribute under half of the gap to unresolved V genes and leave the rest unexplained. The sample data list fewer than 95,000 clones, and roughly 88% of these were observed just once. The biggest ten clones account for roughly 4.8% of the sample. The sequenced sample consisted of peripheral blood. The receptor set was obtained from a woman of 80 years or more with acute or convalescent COVID-19.

The genes are TRBV5-1 and TRBJ2-7; 9 positions agree with TRBD1. The CDR3 extends over 14 amino acids. Germline lookup yields CDR1 SGHRS and CDR2 YFSETQ. V trimming: 4 bases; J trimming: 1 base; junction bases outside the gene matches: 3. In nucleotides, the CDR3 is TGCGCCAGCAGCGCCGGGACAGGGTCCTACGAGCAGTACTTC. Its protein product is CASSAGTGSYEQYF.

The V and J genes are TRBV9 and TRBJ2-2; D is undetermined. CDR3 length: 14 amino acids. Germline lookup yields CDR1 SGDLS and CDR2 YYNGEE. Between the trimmed V and J ends, which lost 0 bases and 2 bases, there was a span of 5 bases. CDR3 region: CASSVVANTGELFF. The CDR3 region has the DNA TGTGCCAGCAGCGTAGTGGCTAACACCGGGGAGCTGTTTTTT.

This chain joins TRBV7-2 and TRBJ2-3; 7 bases are a match to TRBD1. CDR3 length: 15 amino acids. V shed 5 bases, J shed 2 bases, and the junction held 7 bases outside the gene matches. Germline V CDR1 and CDR2: SGHTA, FQGNSA. The CDR3 reads CASSPSTGITDTQYF. CDR3 nucleotides: TGTGCCAGCAGCCCGTCGACAGGGATCACAGATACGCAGTATTTT.

The chain couples TRBV18 to TRBJ2-1; weak D call: TRBD1 (6 bases). Deletions cut 4 bases from V and 2 bases from J, with 12 bases between. The CDR3 sequence is 15 residues long. CDR1 KGHSH and CDR2 LQKENI come from the germline V gene. The CDR3: CASSLGTRTYNEQFF. CDR3 sequence (DNA): TGTGCCAGCTCACTCGGGACAAGGACCTACAATGAGCAGTTCTTC.

The V call is TRBV5-1, the J call TRBJ1-3, with 7 positions matching TRBD1. The trim removed 1 base at V and 4 bases at J, leaving 2 bases unmatched. The CDR3 is 14 residues long. Germline V gene sequence: CDR1 SGHRS, CDR2 YFSETQ. The CDR3 sequence: CASSLLDRGNTIYF. CDR3 DNA: TGCGCCAGCAGCTTGTTGGACAGGGGAAACACCATATATTTT.

The sample holds one count of this clone. This chain connects TRBV3-1 (or the pseudogene TRBV3-2) to TRBJ1-6; D call uncertain. This CDR3 is 14 amino acids long. The germline CDR1 and CDR2 sequences are LGHDT and YNNKEL (reference sequence). V dropped 1 base and J dropped 13 bases, with 14 bases sitting between them. This CDR3 reads CASSQGGVESPLHF. DNA for the CDR3: TGTGCCAGCAGCCAAGGGGGAGTAGAGAGCCCCCTCCACTTT.

This clone was seen just once. V usage is TRBV6-2 or TRBV6-3 and J usage is TRBJ1-2, with 8 positions matching TRBD1. The V and J ends lost 4 bases and 8 bases, in that order; junction bases with no gene match: 12. Germline loops: CDR1 MNHEY, CDR2 SVGEGT. The CDR3 is made up of 15 amino acids. The chain's CDR3 is CASSSNLQGVRGYTF. CDR3 in DNA: TGTGCCAGCAGTTCCAACTTACAGGGGGTGAGGGGCTACACCTTC.

J is TRBJ2-2 and V is TRBV21-1; the D segment call TRBD2 is taken from the table without a DNA check. TRBV21-1 is noted as a pseudogene. This CDR3 is 14 amino acids long. CDR3 nucleotide sequence: TGTGCCAGGGGGCGGGAGAGATTGGGCGGGGAGCTGTTTTTT. Its translation is CARGRERLGGELFF.

This chain joins TRBV18 and TRBJ1-6; D not certain. The CDR3 sequence is 13 residues long. Per the germline V gene, CDR1 is KGHSH and CDR2 is LQKENI. V lost 2 bases to trimming and J lost 10 bases, with 9 bases between them. CDR3 protein: CASSPEQESPLHF. Here the CDR3 DNA reads TGTGCCAGCTCACCAGAGCAGGAATCACCCCTCCACTTT. The full variable domain, its missing parts supplied by reference TRBV18 and TRBJ1-6, is NAGVMQNPRHLVRRRGQEARLRCSPMKGHSHVYWYRQLPEEGLKFMVYLQKENIIDESGMPKERFSAEFPKEGPSILRIQQVVRGDSAAYFCASSPEQESPLHFGNGTRLTVT.

V is TRBV12-3 or TRBV12-4 and J is TRBJ2-3; tentatively, D is TRBD1 (5 bases). V was trimmed by 4 bases and J by 6 bases, leaving 5 bases between them. This CDR3 comprises 11 residues. CDR3 region: CASSYRDTQYF. DNA of the CDR3: TGTGCCAGCAGTTACAGGGATACGCAGTATTTT.

The chain joins TRBV3-1 (or the pseudogene TRBV3-2) to TRBJ1-6; D gene unclear. The V end lost 4 bases, the J end lost 6 bases, and 13 bases lay between the germline ends. CDR1 and CDR2 (germline): LGHDT, YNNKEL (reference sequence). The CDR3 loop spans 15 amino acids. The CDR3 DNA is TGTGCCAGCAGCCTTGGGAGCCAGGCTAATTCACCCCTCCACTTT. Translated, it gives CASSLGSQANSPLHF.

V gene TRBV5-6 combines with J gene TRBJ1-2; TRBD1 agrees at 7 bases. The CDR3 loop spans 16 amino acids. The J segment lost 0 bases and the V segment lost 1 base, leaving 6 bases of the junction unmatched. CDR1 is SGHDT, CDR2 YYEEEE, per germline. The CDR3 sequence: CASSLQGGPANYGYTF. The DNA for the CDR3 is TGTGCCAGCAGCTTGCAGGGGGGCCCAGCTAACTATGGCTACACCTTC.

In its sample, this clone was seen a few times. J is TRBJ2-2 and V is TRBV24-1; 9 bases agree with TRBD1. The CDR3 sequence is 16 residues long. The trim removed 3 bases at V and 5 bases at J, leaving 6 bases unmatched. CDR1 is KGHDR and CDR2 is SFDVKD in the germline V gene. CDR3 loop: CATSDAGTGITGELFF. For the CDR3, the DNA is TGTGCCACCAGTGATGCCGGGACAGGGATTACCGGGGAGCTGTTTTTT.

This sequence joins TRBV9 and TRBJ2-3, with D maybe TRBD2 (5 bases). Deletions cut 0 bases from V and 6 bases from J, with 14 bases between. There are 15 residues in the CDR3. Germline values: CDR1 SGDLS, CDR2 YYNGEE. CDR3 sequence reads: CASSVAGRTGDTQYF. CDR3 sequence (DNA): TGTGCCAGCAGCGTAGCAGGCAGGACGGGGGATACGCAGTATTTT.

V gene TRBV5-1 combines with J gene TRBJ2-7; perhaps TRBD2 as D (5 bases). The CDR3 is 16 amino acids. Trimming left V 2 bases short and J 0 bases short, with 15 bases between. Germline V gene sequence: CDR1 SGHRS, CDR2 YFSETQ. The CDR3 sequence is CASSFRVSGTSYEQYF. The CDR3, as DNA: TGCGCCAGCAGCTTTCGAGTGAGCGGAACCTCCTACGAGCAGTACTTC.

The chain combines TRBV10-1 with TRBJ2-7; maybe TRBD2 (5 bases). Germline CDR1 is WNHNN and CDR2 is SYGVQD (reference sequence). The ends were cut back, 0 bases at V and 2 bases at J, with 8 bases in the middle. The CDR3 runs to 14 residues. The CDR3 region has the DNA TGCGCCAGCAGTGAGTCCGGGGTGGCCTACGAGCAGTACTTC. Its protein is CASSESGVAYEQYF.

The genes are TRBV9 and TRBJ1-2; no firm D call. The CDR3 contains 15 residues. Trimming pared 3 bases from V and 4 bases from J, leaving 16 bases between. Germline CDR1 is SGDLS and CDR2 is YYNGEE. Written as DNA, the CDR3 is TGTGCCAGCAGCGCCACCTTTCTCGGTCCCTATGGCTACACCTTC. Its protein product is CASSATFLGPYGYTF.

The V gene is TRBV11-1, the J gene TRBJ1-3; D is uncertain. Germline CDR1 and CDR2: SGHAT and FQDESV (reference sequence). Trimming stripped 5 bases from V and 4 bases from J, with 15 bases between. The CDR3 loop spans 15 amino acids. The CDR3 spells CASSRRSTGGNTIYF. The CDR3 DNA sequence: TGTGCCAGCAGCCGACGTTCGACGGGAGGAAACACCATATATTTT.

This sequence joins TRBV5-1 and TRBJ1-2, with D uncertain. The V end lost 1 base, the J end lost 3 bases, and 7 bases lay between the germline ends. The CDR3 contains 13 residues. Germline V gene lookup returns CDR1 SGHRS and CDR2 YFSETQ. CDR3 region: CASSLSTDYGYTF. The DNA of the CDR3 is TGCGCCAGCAGCTTGTCCACAGACTATGGCTACACCTTC.

The rearrangement uses TRBV5-5 and TRBJ2-7; a weak D match, TRBD2 (5 bases). The germline gives CDR1 SGHKS, CDR2 YYEKEE (reference sequence). Trimming cost V 5 bases and J 2 bases, with 8 bases left between them. There are 12 residues in the CDR3. This CDR3 is CASSPGAYEQYF. The CDR3, as DNA: TGTGCCAGCAGTCCCGGGGCCTACGAGCAGTACTTC.

This clone was seen only once. This chain links TRBV3-1 (or the pseudogene TRBV3-2) with TRBJ1-2; D ambiguous. V lost 1 base and J 6 bases, leaving 3 bases between the germline ends. There are 11 residues in the CDR3. Germline V gene sequence: CDR1 LGHDT, CDR2 YNNKEL (reference sequence). CDR3: CASSQGNGYTF. CDR3 DNA sequence: TGTGCCAGCAGCCAAGGTAATGGCTACACCTTC.

This clone has just one count. The chain is built from TRBV3-1 (or the pseudogene TRBV3-2) and TRBJ2-3, with 11 bases lining up with TRBD2. Germline trimming cut 6 bases from V and 0 bases from J; bases unmatched to any gene: 14. Germline values: CDR1 LGHDT, CDR2 YNNKEL (reference sequence). The CDR3 totals 19 residues. CDR3 region: CASSWTGTSGHPSTDTQYF. CDR3 in DNA: TGTGCCAGCAGTTGGACCGGGACTAGCGGCCACCCTAGCACAGATACGCAGTATTTT.

The chain joins TRBV10-3 to TRBJ2-5; maybe TRBD1 (5 bases). With 3 bases removed from V and 9 bases from J, the gap between germline ends came to 11 bases. Per the germline V gene, CDR1 is ENHRY and CDR2 is SYGVKD. This CDR3 is 12 amino acids long. In DNA form, the CDR3 reads TGTGCCATCAGTGACAGGGAAACGGCCCAGTACTTC. The encoded protein is CAISDRETAQYF.

The count of this clone is one. CDR3: CASSERGKTGEQYF. CDR3 bases: TGTGCCAGCAGTGAACGGGGTAAAACGGGGGAGCAGTACTTC. J is TRBJ2-7 and V is TRBV2, with D maybe TRBD2 (5 bases). Per the germline V gene, CDR1 is SNHLY and CDR2 is FYNNEI. This CDR3 spans 14 amino acids. V lost 2 bases and J 7 bases, leaving 15 bases between the germline ends.

CDR3 DNA sequence: TGTGCCAGCAGCCAAGTGGCCAGGGTTGGTTATGGCTACACCTTC. Translating gives CASSQVARVGYGYTF. The V call is TRBV3-1 (or the pseudogene TRBV3-2), the J call TRBJ1-2; D might be TRBD1 (5 bases). The CDR3 extends over 15 amino acids. CDR1 LGHDT and CDR2 YNNKEL come from the germline V gene (reference sequence). The ends were cut back, 1 base at V and 5 bases at J, with 14 bases in the middle.

V is TRBV18 and J is TRBJ2-6; D not certain. Trimming pared 1 base from V and 1 base from J, leaving 14 bases between. Germline CDR1 KGHSH, CDR2 LQKENI. The CDR3 consists of 18 residues. As DNA, the CDR3 is TGTGCCAGCTCACCACTTATCCCTATGCCGTCTGGGGCCAACGTCCTGACTTTC. Its protein product is CASSPLIPMPSGANVLTF.

This chain uses TRBV5-6 with TRBJ1-2; D possibly corresponds to TRBD1 (6 bases). CDR1 is SGHDT and CDR2 is YYEEEE in the germline V gene. The V and J ends lost 4 bases and 6 bases respectively, with 7 bases between them. This CDR3 is 11 amino acids long. The CDR3 DNA follows: TGTGCCAGCAGCCACAGGGATGGCTACACCTTC. Its protein product is CASSHRDGYTF.